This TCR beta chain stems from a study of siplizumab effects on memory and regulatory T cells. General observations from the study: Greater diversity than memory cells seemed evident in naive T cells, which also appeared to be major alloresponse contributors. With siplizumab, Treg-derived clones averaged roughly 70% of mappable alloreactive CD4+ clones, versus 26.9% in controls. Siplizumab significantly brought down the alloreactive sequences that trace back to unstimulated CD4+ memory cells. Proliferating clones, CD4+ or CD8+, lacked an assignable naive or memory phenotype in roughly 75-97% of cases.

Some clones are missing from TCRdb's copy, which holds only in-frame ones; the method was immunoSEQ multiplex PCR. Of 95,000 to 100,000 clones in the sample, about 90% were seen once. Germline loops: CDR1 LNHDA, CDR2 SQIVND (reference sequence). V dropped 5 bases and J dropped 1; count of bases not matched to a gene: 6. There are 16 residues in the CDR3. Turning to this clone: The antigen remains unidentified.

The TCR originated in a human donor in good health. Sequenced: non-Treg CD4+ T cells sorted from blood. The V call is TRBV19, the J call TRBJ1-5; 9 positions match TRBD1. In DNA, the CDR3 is TGTGCCAGTAGTGTTTTGACAGGGGGAAGCAATCAGCCCCAGCATTTT. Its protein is CASSVLTGGSNQPQHF. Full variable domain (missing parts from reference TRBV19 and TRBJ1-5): DGGITQSPKYLFRKEGQNVTLSCEQNLNHDAMYWYRQDPGQGLRLIYYSQIVNDFQKGDIAEGYSVSREKKESFPLTVTSAQKNPTAFYLCASSVLTGGSNQPQHFGDGTRLSIL.